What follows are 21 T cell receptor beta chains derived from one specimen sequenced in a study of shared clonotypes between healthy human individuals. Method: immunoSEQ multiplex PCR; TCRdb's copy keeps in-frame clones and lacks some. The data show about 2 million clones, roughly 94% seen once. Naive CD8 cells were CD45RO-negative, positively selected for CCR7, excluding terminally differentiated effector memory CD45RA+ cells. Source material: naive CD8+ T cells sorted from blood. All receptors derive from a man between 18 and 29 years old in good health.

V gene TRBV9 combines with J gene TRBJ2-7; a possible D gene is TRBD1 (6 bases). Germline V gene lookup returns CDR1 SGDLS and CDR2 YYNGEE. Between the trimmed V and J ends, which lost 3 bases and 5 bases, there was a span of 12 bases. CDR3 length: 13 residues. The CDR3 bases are TGTGCCAGCAGCGAATGGGACACGAACGAGCAGTACTTC. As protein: CASSEWDTNEQYF.

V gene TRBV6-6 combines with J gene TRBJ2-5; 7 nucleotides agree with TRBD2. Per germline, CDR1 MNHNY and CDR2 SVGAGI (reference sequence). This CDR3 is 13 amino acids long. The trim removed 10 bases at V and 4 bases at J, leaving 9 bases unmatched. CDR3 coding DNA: TGTGCCATCTCGGGGACTAACCCAGAGACCCAGTACTTC. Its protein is CAISGTNPETQYF.

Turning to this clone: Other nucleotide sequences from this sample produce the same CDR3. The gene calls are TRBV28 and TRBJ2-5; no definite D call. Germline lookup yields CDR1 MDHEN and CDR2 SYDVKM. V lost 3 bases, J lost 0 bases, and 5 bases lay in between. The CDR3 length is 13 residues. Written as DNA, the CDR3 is TGTGCCAGCAGTTTCGGGTACCAAGAGACCCAGTACTTC. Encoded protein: CASSFGYQETQYF.

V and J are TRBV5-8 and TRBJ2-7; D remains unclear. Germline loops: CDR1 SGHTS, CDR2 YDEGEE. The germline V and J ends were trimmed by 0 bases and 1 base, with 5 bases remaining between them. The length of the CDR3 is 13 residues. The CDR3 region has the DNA TGTGCCAGCAGCTTGGTGGAATCCTACGAGCAGTACTTC. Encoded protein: CASSLVESYEQYF. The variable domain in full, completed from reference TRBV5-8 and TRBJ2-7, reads EAGVTQSPTHLIKTRGQQATLRCSPISGHTSVYWYQQALGLGLQFLLWYDEGEERNRGNFPPRFSGRQFPNYSSELNVNALELEDSALYLCASSLVESYEQYFGPGTRLTVT.

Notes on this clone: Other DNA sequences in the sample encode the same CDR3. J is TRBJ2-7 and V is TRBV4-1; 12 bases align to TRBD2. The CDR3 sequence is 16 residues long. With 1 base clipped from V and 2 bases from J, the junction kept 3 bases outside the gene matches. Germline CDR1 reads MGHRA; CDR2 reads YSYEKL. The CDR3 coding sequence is TGCGCCAGCAGCCAAGTACTAGCGGGGGGCCCCTACGAGCAGTACTTC. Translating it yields CASSQVLAGGPYEQYF.

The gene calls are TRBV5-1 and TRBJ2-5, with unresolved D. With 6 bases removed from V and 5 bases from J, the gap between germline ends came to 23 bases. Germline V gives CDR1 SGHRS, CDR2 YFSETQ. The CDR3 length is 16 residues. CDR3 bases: TGCGCCAGCACCGCAACGACTTCTAACGCCGCGGAGACCCAGTACTTC. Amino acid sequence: CASTATTSNAAETQYF.

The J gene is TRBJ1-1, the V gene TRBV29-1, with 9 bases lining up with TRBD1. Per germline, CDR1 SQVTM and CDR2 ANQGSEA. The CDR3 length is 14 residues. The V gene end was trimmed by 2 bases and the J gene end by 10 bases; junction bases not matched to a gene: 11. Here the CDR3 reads CSVETGGAGVGAFF. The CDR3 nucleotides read TGCAGCGTTGAAACAGGGGGCGCCGGGGTGGGAGCTTTCTTT.

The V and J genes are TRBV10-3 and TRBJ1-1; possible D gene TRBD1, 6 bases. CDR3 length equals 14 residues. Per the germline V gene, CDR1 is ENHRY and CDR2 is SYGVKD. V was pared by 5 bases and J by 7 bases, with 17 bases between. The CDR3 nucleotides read TGTGCCATCAGTCCGGGGGCAGAAGTCATTGAAGCTTTCTTT. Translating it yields CAISPGAEVIEAFF.

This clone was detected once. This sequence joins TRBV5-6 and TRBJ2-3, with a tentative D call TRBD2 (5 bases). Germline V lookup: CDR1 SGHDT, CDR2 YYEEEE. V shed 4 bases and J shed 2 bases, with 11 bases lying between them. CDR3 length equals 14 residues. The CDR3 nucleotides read TGTGCCAGCAGCCAGAGCGGAAACACAGATACGCAGTATTTT. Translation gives CASSQSGNTDTQYF.

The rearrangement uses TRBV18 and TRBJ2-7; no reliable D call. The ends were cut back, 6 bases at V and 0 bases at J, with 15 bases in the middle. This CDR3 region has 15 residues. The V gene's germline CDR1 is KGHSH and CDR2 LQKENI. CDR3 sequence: CASSHLDPGSYEQYF. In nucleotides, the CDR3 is TGTGCCAGCTCCCACCTCGATCCAGGCTCCTACGAGCAGTACTTC.

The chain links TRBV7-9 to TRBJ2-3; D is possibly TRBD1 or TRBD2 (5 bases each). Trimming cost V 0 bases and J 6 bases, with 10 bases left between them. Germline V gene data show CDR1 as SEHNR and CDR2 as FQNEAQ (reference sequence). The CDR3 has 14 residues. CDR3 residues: CASSLAVGTDTQYF. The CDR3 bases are TGTGCCAGCAGCTTAGCCGTTGGGACGGATACGCAGTATTTT.

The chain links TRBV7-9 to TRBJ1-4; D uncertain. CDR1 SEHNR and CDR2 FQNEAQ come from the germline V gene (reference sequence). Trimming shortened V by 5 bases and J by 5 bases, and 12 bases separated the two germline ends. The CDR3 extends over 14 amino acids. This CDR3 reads CASSKTDMNEKLFF. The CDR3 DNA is TGTGCCAGCAGCAAGACTGATATGAATGAAAAACTGTTTTTT.

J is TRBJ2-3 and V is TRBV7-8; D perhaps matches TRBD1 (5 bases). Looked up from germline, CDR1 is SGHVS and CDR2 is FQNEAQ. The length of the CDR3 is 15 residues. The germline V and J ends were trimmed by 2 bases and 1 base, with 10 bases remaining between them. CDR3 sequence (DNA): TGTGCCAGCAGCTTAATAGACAGTGGCACAGATACGCAGTATTTT. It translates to CASSLIDSGTDTQYF.

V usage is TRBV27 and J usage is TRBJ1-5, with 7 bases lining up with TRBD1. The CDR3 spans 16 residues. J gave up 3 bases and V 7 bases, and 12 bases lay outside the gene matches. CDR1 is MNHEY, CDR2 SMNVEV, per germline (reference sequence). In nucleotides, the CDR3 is TGTGCCAGCATGGTAGGGGGCCTGCGAAACAATCAGCCCCAGCATTTT. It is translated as CASMVGGLRNNQPQHF.

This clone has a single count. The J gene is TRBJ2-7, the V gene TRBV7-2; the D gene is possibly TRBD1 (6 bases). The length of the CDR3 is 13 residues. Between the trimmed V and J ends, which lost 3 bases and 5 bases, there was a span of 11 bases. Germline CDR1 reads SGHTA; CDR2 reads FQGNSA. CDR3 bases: TGTGCCAGCAGCTTTACAGGGTCGAACGAGCAGTACTTC. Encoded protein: CASSFTGSNEQYF.

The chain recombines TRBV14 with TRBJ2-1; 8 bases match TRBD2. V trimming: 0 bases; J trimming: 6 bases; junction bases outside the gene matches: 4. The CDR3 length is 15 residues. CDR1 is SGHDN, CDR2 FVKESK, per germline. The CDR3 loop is CASSQDLTSGNEQFF. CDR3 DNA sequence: TGTGCCAGCAGCCAAGATCTTACTAGCGGCAATGAGCAGTTCTTC.

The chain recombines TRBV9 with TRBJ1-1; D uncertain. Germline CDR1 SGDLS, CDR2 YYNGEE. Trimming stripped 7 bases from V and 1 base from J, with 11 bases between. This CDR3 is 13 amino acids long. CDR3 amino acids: CASALMGNTEAFF. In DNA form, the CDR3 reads TGTGCCAGCGCCCTCATGGGGAACACTGAAGCTTTCTTT.

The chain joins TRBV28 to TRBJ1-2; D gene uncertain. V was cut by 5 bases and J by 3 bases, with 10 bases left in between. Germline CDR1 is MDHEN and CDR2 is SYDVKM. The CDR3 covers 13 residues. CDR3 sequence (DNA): TGTGCCAGCAGTCCCCAGCGATACTATGGCTACACCTTC. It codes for CASSPQRYYGYTF.

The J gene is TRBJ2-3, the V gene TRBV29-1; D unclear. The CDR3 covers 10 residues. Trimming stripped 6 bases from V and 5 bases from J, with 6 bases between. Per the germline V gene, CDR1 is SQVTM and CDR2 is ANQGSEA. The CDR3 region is CSVLQDTQYF. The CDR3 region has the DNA TGCAGCGTACTACAAGATACGCAGTATTTT.

CDR3 sequence: CASSLSQGWGEQYF. CDR3 nucleotides: TGTGCCAGCAGTTTATCCCAGGGGTGGGGCGAGCAGTACTTC. This chain links TRBV27 with TRBJ2-7; tentative D call: TRBD1 (6 bases). With 0 bases removed from V and 6 bases from J, the gap between germline ends came to 12 bases. The CDR3 covers 14 residues. Germline V gene data show CDR1 as MNHEY and CDR2 as SMNVEV (reference sequence).

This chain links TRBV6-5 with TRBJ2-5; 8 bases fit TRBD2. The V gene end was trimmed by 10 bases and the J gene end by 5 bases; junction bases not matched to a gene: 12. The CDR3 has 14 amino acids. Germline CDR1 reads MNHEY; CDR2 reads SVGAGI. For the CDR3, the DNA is TGTGCCACCTCCCTTGGACTAGCTATGGAGACCCAGTACTTC. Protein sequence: CATSLGLAMETQYF.